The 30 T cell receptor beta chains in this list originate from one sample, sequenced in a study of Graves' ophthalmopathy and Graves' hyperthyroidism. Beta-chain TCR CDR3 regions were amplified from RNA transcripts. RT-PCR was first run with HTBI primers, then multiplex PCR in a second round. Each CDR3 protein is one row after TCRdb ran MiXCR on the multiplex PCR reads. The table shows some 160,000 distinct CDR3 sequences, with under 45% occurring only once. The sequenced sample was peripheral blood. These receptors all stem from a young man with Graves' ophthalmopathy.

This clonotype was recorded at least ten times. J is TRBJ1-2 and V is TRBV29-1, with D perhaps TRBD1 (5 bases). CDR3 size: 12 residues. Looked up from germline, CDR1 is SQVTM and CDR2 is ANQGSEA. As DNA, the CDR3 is TGCATCGCGGGGGGGATTAACTATGGCTACACCTTC. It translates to CIAGGINYGYTF.

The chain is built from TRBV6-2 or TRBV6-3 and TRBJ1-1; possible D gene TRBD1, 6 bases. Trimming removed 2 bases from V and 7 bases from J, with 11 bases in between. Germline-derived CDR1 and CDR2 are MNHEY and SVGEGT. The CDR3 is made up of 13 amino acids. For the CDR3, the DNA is TGTGCCAGCAGTTACCAGGGACATAGTGAAGCTTTCTTT. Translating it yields CASSYQGHSEAFF.

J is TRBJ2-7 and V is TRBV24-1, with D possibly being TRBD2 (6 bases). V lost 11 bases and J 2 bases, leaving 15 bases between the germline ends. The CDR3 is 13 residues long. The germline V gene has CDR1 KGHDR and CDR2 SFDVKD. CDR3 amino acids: CAKHRDLPYEQYF. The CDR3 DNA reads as TGTGCCAAGCACCGGGACTTGCCCTACGAGCAGTACTTC.

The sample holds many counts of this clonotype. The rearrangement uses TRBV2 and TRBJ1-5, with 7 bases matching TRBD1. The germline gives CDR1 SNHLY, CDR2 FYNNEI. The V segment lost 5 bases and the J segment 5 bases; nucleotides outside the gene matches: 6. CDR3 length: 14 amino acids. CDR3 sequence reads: CASSRGQSYQPQHF. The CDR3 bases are TGTGCCAGCAGTCGGGGACAGTCTTATCAGCCCCAGCATTTT. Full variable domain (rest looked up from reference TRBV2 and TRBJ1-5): EPEVTQTPSHQVTQMGQEVILRCVPISNHLYFYWYRQILGQKVEFLVSFYNNEISEKSEIFDDQFSVERPDGSNFTLKIRSTKLEDSAMYFCASSRGQSYQPQHFGDGTRLSIL.

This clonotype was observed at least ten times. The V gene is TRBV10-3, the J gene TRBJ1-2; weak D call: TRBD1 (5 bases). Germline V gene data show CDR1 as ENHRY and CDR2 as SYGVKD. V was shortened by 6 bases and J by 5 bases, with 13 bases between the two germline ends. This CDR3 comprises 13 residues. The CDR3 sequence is CAISREKGYGYTF. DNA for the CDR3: TGTGCCATCAGCAGGGAAAAGGGTTATGGCTACACCTTC.

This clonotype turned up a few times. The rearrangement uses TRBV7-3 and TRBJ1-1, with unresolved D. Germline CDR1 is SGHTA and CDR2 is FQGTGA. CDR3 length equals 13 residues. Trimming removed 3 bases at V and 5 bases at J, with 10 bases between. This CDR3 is CASSLSSLTEAFF. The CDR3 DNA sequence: TGTGCCAGCAGCTTGTCGTCGTTAACTGAAGCTTTCTTT.

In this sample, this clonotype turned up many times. DNA of the CDR3: TGTGCCAGTAGTAACAAAGGACAGGTGAACACTGAAGCTTTCTTT. This gives the protein CASSNKGQVNTEAFF. The chain joins TRBV19 to TRBJ1-1, with 7 bases lining up with TRBD1. In germline, CDR1 is LNHDA, CDR2 SQIVND (reference sequence). The CDR3 is 15 residues long. J lost 0 bases, V lost 4 bases, and 5 bases had no gene match.

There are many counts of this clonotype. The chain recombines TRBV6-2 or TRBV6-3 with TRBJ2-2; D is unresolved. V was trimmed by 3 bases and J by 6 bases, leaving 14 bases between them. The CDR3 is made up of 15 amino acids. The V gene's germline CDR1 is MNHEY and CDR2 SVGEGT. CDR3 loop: CASSYVVSGAGELFF. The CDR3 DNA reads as TGTGCCAGCAGTTATGTCGTTTCGGGCGCCGGGGAGCTGTTTTTT.

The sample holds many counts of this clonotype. Here the CDR3 reads CASSRTSGASGELFF. The DNA of the CDR3 is TGTGCCAGCAGTCGTACTAGCGGGGCAAGCGGGGAGCTGTTTTTT. This sequence joins TRBV6-2 or TRBV6-3 and TRBJ2-2; 10 bases line up with TRBD2. This CDR3 is 15 amino acids long. V dropped 5 bases and J dropped 7; count of bases not matched to a gene: 7. The germline V gene encodes CDR1 MNHEY and CDR2 SVGEGT.

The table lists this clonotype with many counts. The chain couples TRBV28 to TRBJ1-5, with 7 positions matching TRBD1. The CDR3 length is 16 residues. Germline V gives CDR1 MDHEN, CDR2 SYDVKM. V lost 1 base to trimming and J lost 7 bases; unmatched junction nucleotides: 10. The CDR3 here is CASSLYAQGLTQPQHF. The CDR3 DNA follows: TGTGCCAGCAGTTTATATGCACAGGGGCTCACCCAGCCCCAGCATTTT.

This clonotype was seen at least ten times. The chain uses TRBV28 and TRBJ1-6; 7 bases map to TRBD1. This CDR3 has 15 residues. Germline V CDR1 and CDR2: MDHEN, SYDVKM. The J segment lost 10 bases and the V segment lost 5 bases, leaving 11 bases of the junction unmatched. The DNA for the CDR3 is TGTGCCAGCAGTGGGACAGCCTCTCGTGTGTCACCCCTCCACTTT. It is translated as CASSGTASRVSPLHF.

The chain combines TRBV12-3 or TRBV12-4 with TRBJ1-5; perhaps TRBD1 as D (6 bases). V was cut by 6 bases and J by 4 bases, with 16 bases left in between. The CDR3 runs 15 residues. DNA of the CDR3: TGTGCCAGCAGCCTTACAGGGTCACCTAATCAGCCCCAGCATTTT. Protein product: CASSLTGSPNQPQHF.

DNA of the CDR3: TGTGCCAGCAGTTTTGGGCTTAAAGAGACCCAGTACTTC. It codes for CASSFGLKETQYF. The chain carries TRBV12-3 or TRBV12-4 and TRBJ2-5; D ambiguous. The V end lost 3 bases, the J end lost 3 bases, and 8 bases lay between the germline ends. This CDR3 is 13 amino acids long.

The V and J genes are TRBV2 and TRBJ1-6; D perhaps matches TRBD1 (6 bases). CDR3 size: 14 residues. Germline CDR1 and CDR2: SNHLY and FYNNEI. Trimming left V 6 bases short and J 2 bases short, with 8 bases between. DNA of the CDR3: TGTGCCAGCAGAGCAGGGGCCTATAATTCACCCCTCCACTTT. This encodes CASRAGAYNSPLHF.

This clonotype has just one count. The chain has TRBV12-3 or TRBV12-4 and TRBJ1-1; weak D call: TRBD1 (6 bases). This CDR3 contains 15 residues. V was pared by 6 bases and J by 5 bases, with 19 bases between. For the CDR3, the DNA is TGTGCCAGCAGCCCCCCAGGCGACAGGCTAACTGAAGCTTTCTTT. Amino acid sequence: CASSPPGDRLTEAFF.

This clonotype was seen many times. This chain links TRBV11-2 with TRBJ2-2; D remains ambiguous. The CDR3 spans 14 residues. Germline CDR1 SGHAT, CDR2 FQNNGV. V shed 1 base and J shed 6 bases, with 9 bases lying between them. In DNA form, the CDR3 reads TGTGCCAGCAGCTTAGGGGCTGCGGCCGGGGAGCTGTTTTTT. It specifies CASSLGAAAGELFF.

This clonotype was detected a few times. The chain's CDR3 is CSAIHRDPLTQHF. CDR3 bases: TGCAGTGCGATCCACAGGGACCCCCTGACCCAGCATTTT. The chain recombines TRBV20-1 with TRBJ1-5; TRBD1 is a possible D gene (6 bases). Trimming took off 6 bases at V and 11 bases at J, with 20 bases between the two ends. This CDR3 region has 13 residues. Germline-derived CDR1 and CDR2 are DFQATT and SNEGSKA (reference sequence).

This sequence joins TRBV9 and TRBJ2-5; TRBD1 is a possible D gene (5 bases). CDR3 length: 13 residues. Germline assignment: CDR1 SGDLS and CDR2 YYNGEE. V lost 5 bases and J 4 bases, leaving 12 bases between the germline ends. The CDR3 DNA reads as TGTGCCAGCAGAAGACCAAGGGGAGAGACCCAGTACTTC. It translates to CASRRPRGETQYF. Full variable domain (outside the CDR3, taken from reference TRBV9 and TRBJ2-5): DSGVTQTPKHLITATGQRVTLRCSPRSGDLSVYWYQQSLDQGLQFLIQYYNGEERAKGNILERFSAQQFPDLHSELNLSSLELGDSALYFCASRRPRGETQYFGPGTRLLVL.

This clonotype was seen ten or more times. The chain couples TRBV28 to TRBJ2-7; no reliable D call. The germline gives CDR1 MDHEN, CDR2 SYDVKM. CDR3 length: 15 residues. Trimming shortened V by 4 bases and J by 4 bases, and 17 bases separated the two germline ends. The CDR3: CASSSQAGFHYEQYF. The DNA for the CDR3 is TGTGCCAGCAGTTCTCAAGCCGGGTTTCATTACGAGCAGTACTTC.

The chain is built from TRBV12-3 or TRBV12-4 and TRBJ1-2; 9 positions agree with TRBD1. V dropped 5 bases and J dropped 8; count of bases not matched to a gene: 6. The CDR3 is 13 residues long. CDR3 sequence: CASSGDRERGYTF. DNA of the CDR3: TGTGCCAGCAGTGGGGACAGGGAAAGGGGCTACACCTTC.

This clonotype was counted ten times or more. CDR3 loop: CSAKTGRDQPQHF. The CDR3 DNA is TGCAGTGCTAAGACAGGGAGGGATCAGCCCCAGCATTTT. The chain combines TRBV20-1 with TRBJ1-5, with 7 bases aligning to TRBD1. Germline V gives CDR1 DFQATT, CDR2 SNEGSKA (reference sequence). J gave up 5 bases and V 4 bases, and 5 bases lay outside the gene matches. This CDR3 has 13 amino acids.

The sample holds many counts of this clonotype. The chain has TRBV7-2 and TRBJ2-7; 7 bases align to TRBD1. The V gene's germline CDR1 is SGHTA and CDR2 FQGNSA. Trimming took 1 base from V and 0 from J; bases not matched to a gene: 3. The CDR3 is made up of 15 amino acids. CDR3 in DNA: TGTGCCAGCAGCTTAGGACAGGGAAGCTCCTACGAGCAGTACTTC. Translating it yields CASSLGQGSSYEQYF. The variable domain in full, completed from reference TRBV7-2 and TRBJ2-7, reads GAGVSQSPSNKVTEKGKDVELRCDPISGHTALYWYRQSLGQGLEFLIYFQGNSAPDKSGLPSDRFSAERTGGSVSTLTIQRTQQEDSAVYLCASSLGQGSSYEQYFGPGTRLTVT.

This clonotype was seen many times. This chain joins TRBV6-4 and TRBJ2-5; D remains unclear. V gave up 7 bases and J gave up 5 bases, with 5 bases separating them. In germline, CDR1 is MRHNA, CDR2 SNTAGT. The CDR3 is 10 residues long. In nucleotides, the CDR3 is TGTGCCAGCAAGGTGGAGACCCAGTACTTC. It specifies CASKVETQYF.

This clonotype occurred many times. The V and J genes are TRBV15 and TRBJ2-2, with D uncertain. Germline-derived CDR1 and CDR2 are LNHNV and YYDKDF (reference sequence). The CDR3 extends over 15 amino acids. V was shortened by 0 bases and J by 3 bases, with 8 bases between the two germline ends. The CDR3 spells CATSRDQTDTGELFF. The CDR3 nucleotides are TGTGCCACCAGCAGAGATCAAACAGACACCGGGGAGCTGTTTTTT.

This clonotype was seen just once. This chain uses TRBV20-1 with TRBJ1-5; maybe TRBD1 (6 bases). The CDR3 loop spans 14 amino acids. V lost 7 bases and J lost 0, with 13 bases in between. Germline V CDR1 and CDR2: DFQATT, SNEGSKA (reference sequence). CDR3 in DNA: TGCAGTGGCTCGGGACATAATAGCAATCAGCCCCAGCATTTT. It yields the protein CSGSGHNSNQPQHF.

DNA of the CDR3: TGTGCCAGCAGTTTCTCCGGCTCCGAGCAGTACTTC. This translates into CASSFSGSEQYF. The genes are TRBV28 and TRBJ2-7; D is ambiguous. From germline, CDR1 is MDHEN and CDR2 SYDVKM. The CDR3 spans 12 residues. V was clipped by 3 bases and J by 6 bases, with 9 bases between them.

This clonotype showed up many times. The CDR3 DNA sequence: TGTGCCAGCACCAAGAGAACTAGCGGGAGCTACGAGCAGTACTTC. Translation gives CASTKRTSGSYEQYF. The chain carries TRBV6-5 and TRBJ2-7; 11 nucleotides align to TRBD2. CDR1 is MNHEY, CDR2 SVGAGI, per germline. After removal of 7 bases from V and 3 bases from J, the junction contained 8 bases not matched to a gene. This CDR3 is built from 15 residues.

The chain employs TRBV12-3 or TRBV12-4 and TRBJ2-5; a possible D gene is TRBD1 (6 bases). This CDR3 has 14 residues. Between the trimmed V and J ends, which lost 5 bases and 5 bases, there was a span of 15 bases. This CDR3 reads CASSARDTGETQYF. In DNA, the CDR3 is TGTGCCAGCAGTGCTCGGGACACGGGGGAGACCCAGTACTTC.

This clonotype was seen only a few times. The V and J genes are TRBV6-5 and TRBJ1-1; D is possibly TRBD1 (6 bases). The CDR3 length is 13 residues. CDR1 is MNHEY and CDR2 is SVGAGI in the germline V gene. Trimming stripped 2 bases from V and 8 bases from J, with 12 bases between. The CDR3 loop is CASSYRGQHEAFF. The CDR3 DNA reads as TGTGCCAGCAGTTACCGTGGACAGCACGAAGCTTTCTTT.

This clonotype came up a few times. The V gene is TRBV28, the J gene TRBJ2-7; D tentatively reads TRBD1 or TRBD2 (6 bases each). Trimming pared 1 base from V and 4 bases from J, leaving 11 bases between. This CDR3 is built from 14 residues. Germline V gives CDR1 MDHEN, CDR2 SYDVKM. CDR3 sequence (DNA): TGTGCCAGCAGTTTATTGGGGGGCAGGTACGAGCAGTACTTC. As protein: CASSLLGGRYEQYF.